What follows are 31 T cell receptor beta chains derived from one specimen sequenced in a study of T cells in Graves' hyperthyroidism and ophthalmopathy. Using RNA transcripts as the source, TCR beta CDR3 regions were amplified. Researchers ran a first-round RT-PCR on the TCR CDR3 using the HTBI primer set. TCRdb re-called the multiplex PCR reads with MiXCR, one entry per CDR3 protein. Of around 240,000 distinct CDR3 sequences in the sample, just over 14% are singletons; the top ten hold 13%. Sequenced: blood. All receptors come from a woman in her thirties or forties with Graves' hyperthyroidism that later progressed to Graves' ophthalmopathy.

The rearrangement uses TRBV9 and TRBJ1-1; D is ambiguous. Trimming stripped 3 bases from V and 8 bases from J, with 20 bases between. The CDR3 is 15 residues long. Germline assignment: CDR1 SGDLS and CDR2 YYNGEE. The CDR3 bases are TGTGCCAGCAGCGAACTAGGACGTACCTCAGGAGAAGCTTTCTTT. It codes for CASSELGRTSGEAFF.

This clonotype was observed many times. The CDR3, as DNA: TGTGCCACCAAGAGCGGGAGGAGCACAGATACGCAGTATTTT. Its translation is CATKSGRSTDTQYF. V and J are TRBV6-1 and TRBJ2-3; 9 bases map to TRBD2. Trimming took 10 bases from V and 0 from J; bases not matched to a gene: 5. The CDR3 runs to 14 residues. In germline, CDR1 is MNHNS, CDR2 SASEGT.

In its sample, this clonotype was seen many times. This rearrangement joins TRBV20-1 to TRBJ2-7; 7 bases agree with TRBD2. Per the germline V gene, CDR1 is DFQATT and CDR2 is SNEGSKA (reference sequence). J gave up 3 bases and V 6 bases, and 14 bases lay outside the gene matches. The CDR3 has 15 amino acids. The CDR3: CSAQDLSGPSYEQYF. As DNA, the CDR3 is TGCAGTGCGCAAGACCTTAGCGGGCCGAGCTACGAGCAGTACTTC.

This clonotype has at least ten counts. This chain connects TRBV19 to TRBJ2-3; D is undetermined. The CDR3 length is 16 residues. With 6 bases removed from V and 1 base from J, the gap between germline ends came to 17 bases. Per germline, CDR1 LNHDA and CDR2 SQIVND (reference sequence). CDR3 DNA: TGTGCCAGTAGCGTTGGACGGCTGATGGGCACAGATACGCAGTATTTT. Translating it yields CASSVGRLMGTDTQYF.

CDR3 amino acids: CASSVNSPGSPLHF. CDR3 DNA: TGCGCCAGCAGTGTTAACAGTCCGGGTTCACCCCTCCACTTT. The genes are TRBV10-2 and TRBJ1-6; D is unclear. Germline V lookup: CDR1 WSHSY, CDR2 SAAADI. CDR3 length: 14 residues. Trimming left V 4 bases short and J 9 bases short, with 13 bases between.

This clonotype was counted only a few times. The chain couples TRBV19 to TRBJ1-5; D perhaps matches TRBD1 (5 bases). The germline CDR1 and CDR2 sequences are LNHDA and SQIVND (reference sequence). Trimming stripped 7 bases from V and 7 bases from J, with 14 bases between. The CDR3 runs to 13 residues. The CDR3 bases are TGTGCCAGTACCGGCCAGGGTGGGCAGCCCCAGCATTTT. It translates to CASTGQGGQPQHF. The full variable domain, in which reference TRBV19 and TRBJ1-5 provide the parts outside the CDR3, is DGGITQSPKYLFRKEGQNVTLSCEQNLNHDAMYWYRQDPGQGLRLIYYSQIVNDFQKGDIAEGYSVSREKKESFPLTVTSAQKNPTAFYLCASTGQGGQPQHFGDGTRLSIL.

This clonotype appeared many times. The chain uses TRBV10-3 and TRBJ2-1, with D possibly being TRBD2 (6 bases). V was clipped by 2 bases and J by 3 bases, with 17 bases between them. This CDR3 region has 17 residues. CDR1 is ENHRY, CDR2 SYGVKD, per germline. The CDR3 coding sequence is TGTGCCATCAGTGAGAACCAGCGGGCTCACTTCTACAATGAGCAGTTCTTC. Protein: CAISENQRAHFYNEQFF.

This clonotype has a count of ten or more. The chain uses TRBV7-9 and TRBJ2-7, with 8 nucleotides matching TRBD1. After removal of 6 bases from V and 7 bases from J, the junction contained 20 bases not matched to a gene. The CDR3 runs 17 residues. Germline lookup yields CDR1 SEHNR and CDR2 FQNEAQ (reference sequence). As DNA, the CDR3 is TGTGCCAGCAGTCCACGGACCCGGCCCGGCAGGGGGCATGAGCAGTACTTC. Amino acids: CASSPRTRPGRGHEQYF.

The table lists this clonotype with many counts. Here the CDR3 DNA reads TGCGCCAGCAGTGAGTCCATGGGGACCTATGGCTACACCTTC. Encoded protein: CASSESMGTYGYTF. The J gene is TRBJ1-2, the V gene TRBV10-2; a possible D gene is TRBD1 (5 bases). In germline, CDR1 is WSHSY, CDR2 SAAADI. V was pared by 0 bases and J by 4 bases, with 9 bases between. The CDR3 consists of 14 residues.

This clonotype was counted many times. The chain is built from TRBV28 and TRBJ1-1, with 8 bases matching TRBD1. The V gene end was trimmed by 10 bases and the J gene end by 1 base; junction bases not matched to a gene: 14. The CDR3 runs to 16 residues. Germline loops: CDR1 MDHEN, CDR2 SYDVKM. CDR3: CAIQSPGTGPNTEAFF. DNA of the CDR3: TGTGCCATACAGAGTCCCGGGACAGGACCGAACACTGAAGCTTTCTTT. The full variable domain, in which reference TRBV28 and TRBJ1-1 provide the parts outside the CDR3, is DVKVTQSSRYLVKRTGEKVFLECVQDMDHENMFWYRQDPGLGLRLIYFSYDVKMKEKGDIPEGYSVSREKKERFSLILESASTNQTSMYLCAIQSPGTGPNTEAFFGQGTRLTVV.

Ten or more counts support this clonotype. The rearrangement joins TRBV20-1 to TRBJ2-1, with D perhaps given as TRBD1 or TRBD2 (5 bases each). The germline V gene encodes CDR1 DFQATT and CDR2 SNEGSKA (reference sequence). The CDR3 loop spans 14 amino acids. Trimming took 5 bases from V and 2 from J, leaving 13 bases between them. The CDR3 sequence is CSAGDLRTYNEQFF. CDR3 in DNA: TGCAGTGCTGGGGACCTCAGAACCTACAATGAGCAGTTCTTC.

This clonotype was counted at least ten times. This chain connects TRBV20-1 to TRBJ1-1; D gene unclear. Trimming cost V 0 bases and J 0 bases, with 11 bases left between them. The CDR3 length is 15 residues. Germline CDR1 reads DFQATT; CDR2 reads SNEGSKA (reference sequence). As DNA, the CDR3 is TGCAGTGCTAGAGATATGGGCAGCCTGAACACTGAAGCTTTCTTT. It codes for CSARDMGSLNTEAFF.

This clonotype showed up just a few times. The chain recombines TRBV20-1 with TRBJ1-3; D unclear. There are 13 residues in the CDR3. Germline assignment: CDR1 DFQATT and CDR2 SNEGSKA (reference sequence). V dropped 6 bases and J dropped 0 bases, with 9 bases sitting between them. The CDR3 is CSAHHNSGNTIYF. The CDR3 DNA is TGCAGTGCCCATCATAACTCTGGAAACACCATATATTTT.

The sample holds many counts of this clonotype. J is TRBJ1-2 and V is TRBV7-9, with D hard to call. Trimming cost V 5 bases and J 5 bases, with 18 bases left between them. Germline CDR1 reads SEHNR; CDR2 reads FQNEAQ (reference sequence). This CDR3 contains 15 residues. The CDR3 is CASSDPTAAEYGYTF. In DNA form, the CDR3 reads TGTGCCAGCAGCGACCCTACTGCAGCGGAATATGGCTACACCTTC.

The chain joins TRBV29-1 to TRBJ2-7, with 12 nucleotides matching TRBD1. Germline loops: CDR1 SQVTM, CDR2 ANQGSEA. The CDR3 extends over 14 amino acids. J was trimmed by 6 bases and V by 2 bases; bases with no gene match: 5. The CDR3 region has the DNA TGCAGCGTTGAAATGGGACAGGGGGCGGCCGAGCAGTACTTC. Translation: CSVEMGQGAAEQYF.

This clonotype was observed at least ten times. This chain joins TRBV12-3 or TRBV12-4 and TRBJ1-4; 7 bases agree with TRBD1. J was trimmed by 10 bases and V by 5 bases; bases with no gene match: 13. This CDR3 region has 15 residues. CDR3: CASSPRGPGLGKLFF. The CDR3 DNA reads TGTGCCAGCAGTCCGAGGGGGCCAGGTCTAGGAAAACTGTTTTTT.

This clonotype was seen at least ten times. This chain uses TRBV20-1 with TRBJ1-1, with D hard to call. The CDR3 spans 13 residues. Germline V CDR1 and CDR2: DFQATT, SNEGSKA (reference sequence). With 2 bases removed from V and 6 bases from J, the gap between germline ends came to 13 bases. The CDR3 DNA sequence: TGCAGTGCTAGAAAGCCAGGCAACTCTGAAGCTTTCTTT. This translates into CSARKPGNSEAFF.

In its sample, this clonotype was seen many times. The rearrangement uses TRBV7-3 and TRBJ2-5; 10 positions match TRBD2. Germline CDR1 is SGHTA and CDR2 is FQGTGA. The CDR3 runs to 17 residues. V lost 2 bases to trimming and J lost 5 bases; unmatched junction nucleotides: 11. This chain's CDR3 is CASSLGDSGRLGETQYF. The CDR3 DNA reads as TGTGCCAGCAGCTTAGGTGATAGCGGGAGGCTGGGGGAGACCCAGTACTTC.

V usage is TRBV6-1 and J usage is TRBJ2-2; unclear D gene. V gave up 6 bases and J gave up 4 bases, with 12 bases separating them. Germline loops: CDR1 MNHNS, CDR2 SASEGT. The CDR3 is 14 amino acids. The CDR3 loop is CASSELRATGELFF. The CDR3 bases are TGTGCCAGCAGCGAACTCCGGGCCACCGGGGAGCTGTTTTTT.

This clonotype was recorded at least ten times. The J gene is TRBJ1-5, the V gene TRBV2; D gene unclear. The CDR3 has 11 amino acids. Germline CDR1 and CDR2: SNHLY and FYNNEI. The V gene lost 8 bases and the J gene lost 6 bases, with 8 bases spanning the gap. Here the CDR3 reads CASDLGQPQHF. The CDR3 bases are TGTGCCAGCGACCTAGGTCAGCCCCAGCATTTT.

Remarks on this clonotype: At one end the junction does not follow the germline gene, possibly because of a read error. The rearrangement uses TRBV5-1 and TRBJ1-6; TRBD1 agrees at 9 bases. The germline V gene has CDR1 SGHRS and CDR2 YFSETQ. The CDR3 contains 16 residues. Here the CDR3 reads CASSLSGQGRRPPLHF. The CDR3 nucleotides are TGCGCCAGCAGCTTGTCGGGACAGGGAAGACGTCCACCCCTCCACTTC.

In its sample, this clonotype was seen many times. This chain uses TRBV18 with TRBJ2-1; 14 nucleotides agree with TRBD2. Germline trimming cut 6 bases from V and 5 bases from J; bases unmatched to any gene: 15. This CDR3 has 19 amino acids. Looked up from germline, CDR1 is KGHSH and CDR2 is LQKENI. Here the CDR3 DNA reads TGTGCCAGCTCCTGGGGACTAGCGGGAGCCAGGGAAGGGGACAATGAGCAGTTCTTC. This codes for CASSWGLAGAREGDNEQFF. The full variable domain, its missing parts supplied by reference TRBV18 and TRBJ2-1, is NAGVMQNPRHLVRRRGQEARLRCSPMKGHSHVYWYRQLPEEGLKFMVYLQKENIIDESGMPKERFSAEFPKEGPSILRIQQVVRGDSAAYFCASSWGLAGAREGDNEQFFGPGTRLTVL.

There are many counts of this clonotype. The CDR3: CASSTAGTGIYGYTF. Here the CDR3 DNA reads TGTGCCAGCAGTACTGCCGGGACAGGGATCTATGGCTACACCTTC. This chain uses TRBV27 with TRBJ1-2; 9 bases match TRBD1. V dropped 5 bases and J dropped 4; count of bases not matched to a gene: 8. Per germline, CDR1 MNHEY and CDR2 SMNVEV (reference sequence). This CDR3 contains 15 residues.

The sample holds many counts of this clonotype. This rearrangement joins TRBV28 to TRBJ2-1, with TRBD2 identical over 7 bases. This CDR3 region has 15 residues. Germline lookup yields CDR1 MDHEN and CDR2 SYDVKM. Losses at the gene ends were 5 bases for V and 5 bases for J; bases not matched to a gene: 9. CDR3 amino acids: CASSGRELLHNEQFF. For the CDR3, the DNA is TGTGCCAGCAGTGGGCGGGAGTTATTACACAATGAGCAGTTCTTC.

In this sample, this clonotype turned up many times. The CDR3 DNA sequence: TGTGCCAGCAGCGCGCCGAGGGACCCCTCTAGCACAGATACGCAGTATTTT. Its protein product is CASSAPRDPSSTDTQYF. The chain couples TRBV9 to TRBJ2-3, with D possibly called TRBD1 or TRBD2 (5 bases each). Looked up from germline, CDR1 is SGDLS and CDR2 is YYNGEE. The V end was cut by 3 bases, the J end by 0 bases, with 17 bases between. The CDR3 totals 17 residues.

As for this clonotype: This may come from a read error, since a much larger clone is one base off. The chain employs TRBV5-1 and TRBJ2-2; 8 nucleotides align to TRBD2. CDR1 is SGHRS, CDR2 YFSETQ, per germline. The CDR3 sequence is 16 residues long. CDR3 nucleotide sequence: TGCGCCAACAGCGTCACAGCGGGAGATGCGACCGGGGAGCTGTTTTTT. Protein sequence: CANSVTAGDATGELFF.

This clonotype was seen ten or more times. The rearrangement joins TRBV11-2 to TRBJ2-1; D might be TRBD1 or TRBD2, each matching 5 bases. Per the germline V gene, CDR1 is SGHAT and CDR2 is FQNNGV. This CDR3 has 14 amino acids. V lost 3 bases to trimming and J lost 8 bases, with 14 bases between them. CDR3 region: CASSFGGPWDEQFF. DNA for the CDR3: TGTGCCAGCAGCTTTGGGGGACCTTGGGATGAGCAGTTCTTC.

This clonotype was detected many times. The chain is built from TRBV5-1 and TRBJ2-2; perhaps TRBD2 as D (6 bases). Germline assignment: CDR1 SGHRS and CDR2 YFSETQ. V lost 0 bases and J 4 bases, leaving 13 bases between the germline ends. The CDR3 has 16 residues. The CDR3 bases are TGCGCCAGCAGCTTGGTTTCGGGAGCGGGCACCGGGGAGCTGTTTTTT. Amino acid sequence: CASSLVSGAGTGELFF.

The CDR3 nucleotides are TGTGCCAGCAGTGTTGGTAGCGGGACCTACGAGCAGTACTTC. This encodes CASSVGSGTYEQYF. This chain links TRBV2 with TRBJ2-7; 8 bases align to TRBD2. Per the germline V gene, CDR1 is SNHLY and CDR2 is FYNNEI. The CDR3 is 14 amino acids. V shed 4 bases and J 2 bases; nucleotides not matched to a gene: 4.

This clonotype has a count of ten or more. V and J are TRBV2 and TRBJ1-6, with D hard to call. Deletions cut 6 bases from V and 0 bases from J, with 9 bases between. The CDR3 spans 15 residues. The germline V gene encodes CDR1 SNHLY and CDR2 FYNNEI. Written as DNA, the CDR3 is TGTGCCAGCAGCCTTGGGATCTCCTATAATTCACCCCTCCACTTT. Translating it yields CASSLGISYNSPLHF.

In this sample, this clonotype turned up many times. V usage is TRBV10-3 and J usage is TRBJ1-1; possibly TRBD1 for D (6 bases). Germline loops: CDR1 ENHRY, CDR2 SYGVKD. The V and J ends lost 2 bases and 4 bases respectively, with 11 bases between them. This CDR3 is built from 14 residues. CDR3 coding DNA: TGTGCCATCAGTGAGCGGGGGGCGGTCACTGAAGCTTTCTTT. Translation gives CAISERGAVTEAFF.